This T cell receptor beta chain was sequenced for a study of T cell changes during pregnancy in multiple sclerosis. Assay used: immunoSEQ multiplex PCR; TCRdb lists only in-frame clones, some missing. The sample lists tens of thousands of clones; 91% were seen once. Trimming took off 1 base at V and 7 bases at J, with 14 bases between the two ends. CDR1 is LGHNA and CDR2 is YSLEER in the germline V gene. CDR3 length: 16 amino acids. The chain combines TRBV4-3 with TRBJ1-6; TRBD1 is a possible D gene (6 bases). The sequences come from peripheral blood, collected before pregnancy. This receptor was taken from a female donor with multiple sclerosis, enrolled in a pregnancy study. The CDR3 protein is CASSQVFGQPNSPLHF. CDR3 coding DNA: TGCGCCAGCAGCCAAGTCTTCGGACAGCCCAATTCACCCCTCCACTTT.